The next 21 T cell receptor beta chains were all read from a single sample in a study of naive and memory T cell subsets. Two oligonucleotides, mixed equimolar, formed the beta constant-region primer covering TRBC1 and TRBC2. The ligated cDNA underwent four PCR rounds using SP2 and nested alpha and beta constant-region primers. TCRdb itself ran the UMI-ligation and nested PCR reads through MiXCR, one entry per CDR3 protein. The table records 2,500 to 3,000 distinct CDR3 sequences, about 5% of them present only once. Sequenced: CD4+ TEMRA cells from blood. Regarding subset: effector memory re-expressing CD45RA, CD45RA+ CD27-. These receptors originate from a human donor in good health.

This clonotype was seen repeatedly, ten times or more. The chain combines TRBV20-1 with TRBJ2-1, with TRBD2 matching 9 bases. Germline trimming cut 0 bases from V and 8 bases from J; bases unmatched to any gene: 5. The CDR3 spans 14 residues. Germline V gene lookup returns CDR1 DFQATT and CDR2 SNEGSKA (reference sequence). CDR3 coding DNA: TGCAGTGCTAGAGATTGGGTAGCGGGAGATGAGCAGTTCTTC. This gives the protein CSARDWVAGDEQFF.

This clonotype has at least ten counts. This chain links TRBV6-1 with TRBJ1-6, with no clear D. This CDR3 region has 13 residues. CDR1 is MNHNS, CDR2 SASEGT, per germline. V lost 7 bases and J 1 base, leaving 5 bases between the germline ends. The CDR3 here is CASIASYNSPLHF. CDR3 DNA sequence: TGTGCCAGCATAGCGTCCTATAATTCACCCCTCCACTTT.

At least ten counts were recorded for this clonotype. CDR3 in amino acids: CASGRDRDSGANVLTF. The DNA for the CDR3 is TGTGCCAGCGGCCGGGACAGGGACTCTGGGGCCAACGTCCTGACTTTC. The V and J genes are TRBV7-9 and TRBJ2-6; 9 bases match TRBD1. Germline V lookup: CDR1 SEHNR, CDR2 FQNEAQ (reference sequence). The CDR3 spans 16 residues. The ends lost 8 bases at V and 0 bases at J; junction bases unmatched: 5.

This clonotype is categorized as medium-sized (0.01 to 0.1%). This chain uses TRBV27 with TRBJ1-5; the D gene is possibly TRBD1 (6 bases). This CDR3 comprises 15 residues. Trimming cost V 6 bases and J 2 bases, with 14 bases left between them. Germline loops: CDR1 MNHEY, CDR2 SMNVEV (reference sequence). CDR3 amino acids: CASSKQGLGNQPQHF. The CDR3 DNA reads as TGTGCCAGCAGCAAACAGGGTCTCGGCAATCAGCCCCAGCATTTT.

By share of the sample, this clonotype is medium-sized. The V gene is TRBV9, the J gene TRBJ2-5; 11 bases align to TRBD1. Trimming at V came to 5 bases and at J to 2 bases, leaving 8 bases not matched to a gene. Per germline, CDR1 SGDLS and CDR2 YYNGEE. This CDR3 contains 16 residues. CDR3 residues: CASSGRGQGEQETQYF. The CDR3 nucleotides read TGTGCCAGCAGTGGACGGGGACAGGGGGAACAAGAGACCCAGTACTTC.

This clonotype rates as medium-sized. V and J are TRBV24-1 and TRBJ2-4; maybe TRBD2 (6 bases). The CDR3 loop spans 16 amino acids. Germline lookup yields CDR1 KGHDR and CDR2 SFDVKD. Trimming left V 3 bases short and J 2 bases short, with 13 bases between. Written as DNA, the CDR3 is TGTGCCACCAGTGATGCTAGCGCAGAAACCAAAAACATTCAGTACTTC. Translated: CATSDASAETKNIQYF.

This clonotype rates as medium-sized (0.01 to 0.1%). The gene calls are TRBV20-1 and TRBJ1-6, with 11 positions matching TRBD1. The germline V gene encodes CDR1 DFQATT and CDR2 SNEGSKA (reference sequence). The CDR3 spans 16 residues. Trimming removed 1 base from V and 9 bases from J; junction bases left unmatched: 8. CDR3 sequence reads: CSARGTPGQGASPLHF. In nucleotides, the CDR3 is TGCAGTGCTAGAGGGACCCCCGGACAGGGGGCTTCACCCCTCCACTTT.

This clonotype was counted at least ten times. This sequence joins TRBV28 and TRBJ1-1, with a possible D match to TRBD1 (5 bases). Trimming cost V 7 bases and J 4 bases, with 16 bases left between them. Germline CDR1 is MDHEN and CDR2 is SYDVKM. CDR3 length: 14 amino acids. The CDR3 is CASIGSGGSTEAFF. The CDR3 DNA is TGTGCCAGCATCGGGTCGGGGGGAAGCACTGAAGCTTTCTTT.

By proportion, this clonotype is medium-sized. The J gene is TRBJ1-1, the V gene TRBV7-6, with D possibly being TRBD1 (6 bases). The germline V gene has CDR1 SGHVS and CDR2 FNYEAQ. This CDR3 is 15 amino acids long. Trimming shortened V by 0 bases and J by 1 base, and 9 bases separated the two germline ends. The CDR3 DNA sequence: TGTGCCAGCAGCTTAGCTTCAGGGGCGAACACTGAAGCTTTCTTT. Residues: CASSLASGANTEAFF.

By sample fraction, this clonotype is large (0.1 to 1%). J is TRBJ2-3 and V is TRBV6-4, with 9 bases matching TRBD2. V trimming: 4 bases; J trimming: 5 bases; junction bases outside the gene matches: 7. CDR3 size: 15 residues. Germline-derived CDR1 and CDR2 are MRHNA and SNTAGT. The DNA of the CDR3 is TGTGCCAGCAGTGGGGTAGCGGGAGCGGTAGATACGCAGTATTTT. Its translation is CASSGVAGAVDTQYF.

This clonotype is categorized as medium-sized (0.01 to 0.1%). The chain has TRBV28 and TRBJ1-4; D is perhaps TRBD1 (6 bases). The germline V and J ends were trimmed by 6 bases and 5 bases, with 10 bases remaining between them. The CDR3 has 13 amino acids. Germline CDR1 is MDHEN and CDR2 is SYDVKM. CDR3 bases: TGTGCCAGCAGAGGGAGGGGGAATGAAAAACTGTTTTTT. This codes for CASRGRGNEKLFF. Full variable domain (rest looked up from reference TRBV28 and TRBJ1-4): DVKVTQSSRYLVKRTGEKVFLECVQDMDHENMFWYRQDPGLGLRLIYFSYDVKMKEKGDIPEGYSVSREKKERFSLILESASTNQTSMYLCASRGRGNEKLFFGSGTQLSVL.

This clonotype rates as large. The CDR3 is CASSDGRGTGDTGELFF. The CDR3 DNA reads TGTGCCAGCAGTGACGGTCGTGGGACAGGGGACACCGGGGAGCTGTTTTTT. The chain couples TRBV6-4 to TRBJ2-2; 10 positions match TRBD1. Germline V gene data show CDR1 as MRHNA and CDR2 as SNTAGT. V lost 2 bases to trimming and J lost 3 bases; unmatched junction nucleotides: 6. The CDR3 contains 17 residues.

The V call is TRBV7-8, the J call TRBJ2-7; no clear D gene. Trimming removed 4 bases at V and 4 bases at J, with 5 bases between. Per germline, CDR1 SGHVS and CDR2 FQNEAQ. The CDR3 length is 11 residues. The CDR3 coding sequence is TGTGCCAGCAGCTCCCAGTACGAGCAGTACTTC. Translated: CASSSQYEQYF. Drawing the rest from reference TRBV7-8 and TRBJ2-7, the complete variable domain is GAGVSQSPRYKVAKRGQDVALRCDPISGHVSLFWYQQALGQGPEFLTYFQNEAQLDKSGLPSDRFFAERPEGSVSTLKIQRTQQEDSAVYLCASSSQYEQYFGPGTRLTVT.

This clonotype was recorded many times. The rearrangement links TRBV5-1 to TRBJ1-5; unclear D gene. The V gene's germline CDR1 is SGHRS and CDR2 YFSETQ. The CDR3 contains 15 residues. Trimming removed 1 base from V and 1 base from J, with 9 bases in between. CDR3 residues: CASSLSDGSNQPQHF. DNA of the CDR3: TGCGCCAGCAGCTTGTCGGACGGAAGCAATCAGCCCCAGCATTTT. Complete variable domain (other parts from reference TRBV5-1 and TRBJ1-5): KAGVTQTPRYLIKTRGQQVTLSCSPISGHRSVSWYQQTPGQGLQFLFEYFSETQRNKGNFPGRFSGRQFSNSRSEMNVSTLELGDSALYLCASSLSDGSNQPQHFGDGTRLSIL.

This clonotype was counted ten times or more. The chain is built from TRBV11-2 and TRBJ2-7; 8 bases line up with TRBD2. The germline gives CDR1 SGHAT, CDR2 FQNNGV. The length of the CDR3 is 15 residues. Trimming removed 2 bases from V and 1 base from J; junction bases left unmatched: 4. The chain's CDR3 is CASSLRGGGSYEQYF. CDR3 bases: TGTGCCAGCAGCTTACGGGGCGGGGGGTCCTACGAGCAGTACTTC.

By share, this clonotype counts as medium-sized (0.01 to 0.1%). The CDR3 reads CSAARAGGFTDTQYF. In DNA, the CDR3 is TGCAGTGCTGCGAGGGCGGGAGGGTTCACAGATACGCAGTATTTT. V gene TRBV20-1 combines with J gene TRBJ2-3; 9 bases agree with TRBD2. There are 15 residues in the CDR3. Germline V gives CDR1 DFQATT, CDR2 SNEGSKA (reference sequence). With 5 bases clipped from V and 2 bases from J, the junction kept 8 bases outside the gene matches.

The chain uses TRBV25-1 and TRBJ2-4; TRBD1 or TRBD2 may be the D gene (5 bases each). The V gene lost 1 base and the J gene lost 6 bases, with 13 bases spanning the gap. The germline V gene encodes CDR1 MGHDK and CDR2 SYGVNS. The CDR3 is 15 amino acids. CDR3 DNA sequence: TGTGCCAGCAGTGAATCGGGGCAGGCGATAAACATTCAGTACTTC. This codes for CASSESGQAINIQYF.

This clonotype was seen at least ten times. The V and J genes are TRBV7-2 and TRBJ2-1; TRBD2 aligns across 7 bases. V was pared by 0 bases and J by 6 bases, with 5 bases of the junction left unmatched. Germline V gene sequence: CDR1 SGHTA, CDR2 FQGNSA. This CDR3 is built from 15 residues. CDR3 amino acids: CASSLAGGPVNEQFF. The DNA for the CDR3 is TGTGCCAGCAGCTTAGCGGGAGGGCCTGTCAATGAGCAGTTCTTC.

This clonotype has ten or more counts. The V call is TRBV12-3 or TRBV12-4, the J call TRBJ2-7; 9 bases match TRBD2. Losses at the gene ends were 1 base for V and 6 bases for J; bases not matched to a gene: 4. This CDR3 contains 14 residues. Here the CDR3 DNA reads TGTGCCAGCAGTTTAGTAGCGGGAGTATCCGAGCAGTACTTC. Translating gives CASSLVAGVSEQYF.

This clonotype qualifies as medium-sized. The chain recombines TRBV12-3 or TRBV12-4 with TRBJ1-2; 7 nucleotides agree with TRBD1. The CDR3 is 16 amino acids. V was pared by 3 bases and J by 7 bases, with 14 bases of the junction left unmatched. The DNA of the CDR3 is TGTGCCAGCAGTTTGACAGGGAACCCAAATTCTGCTGGCTACACCTTC. It is translated as CASSLTGNPNSAGYTF.

The chain links TRBV2 to TRBJ2-2; D is unclear. V gave up 6 bases and J gave up 2 bases, with 10 bases separating them. This CDR3 comprises 14 residues. The germline V gene has CDR1 SNHLY and CDR2 FYNNEI. In nucleotides, the CDR3 is TGTGCCAGCAGACCGATTGGCAACACCGGGGAGCTGTTTTTT. Protein product: CASRPIGNTGELFF.